This passage covers 21 T cell receptor beta chains from one sample sequenced in a study of shared clonotypes between healthy human individuals. Sequencing was performed with immunoSEQ multiplex PCR; in TCRdb, only in-frame clones are kept and a portion is missing. Of 2 million to 2.5 million clones listed, 90% to 96% are singletons. Sequencing was performed on naive CD4+ T cells sorted from blood. Subset denoted: CD45RA+ positively selected. These receptor sequences come from a man aged 18 to 29 in good health.

V is TRBV30 and J is TRBJ1-1; a possible D gene is TRBD1 (5 bases). Germline assignment: CDR1 GTSNPN and CDR2 SVGIG (reference sequence). V was trimmed by 3 bases and J by 9 bases, leaving 14 bases between them. The CDR3 covers 12 residues. The CDR3 nucleotides are TGTGCCTGGAGCGTCACCGGGACTCAAGCTTTCTTT. Its protein is CAWSVTGTQAFF.

This clone was counted a few times. V is TRBV14 and J is TRBJ1-2; D gene uncertain. The V gene lost 0 bases and the J gene lost 7 bases, with 15 bases spanning the gap. This CDR3 has 15 amino acids. CDR1 is SGHDN and CDR2 is FVKESK in the germline V gene. In DNA form, the CDR3 reads TGTGCCAGCAGCCAAGATCTGAAGGGCTTCTCTGGCTACACCTTC. Residues: CASSQDLKGFSGYTF. Filled out from reference TRBV14 and TRBJ1-2, the complete variable domain reads EAGVTQFPSHSVIEKGQTVTLRCDPISGHDNLYWYRRVMGKEIKFLLHFVKESKQDESGMPNNRFLAERTGGTYSTLKVQPAELEDSGVYFCASSQDLKGFSGYTFGSGTRLTVV.

The chain uses TRBV5-5 and TRBJ1-2; TRBD1 agrees at 7 bases. V shed 0 bases and J 7 bases; nucleotides not matched to a gene: 6. The length of the CDR3 is 14 residues. The germline CDR1 and CDR2 sequences are SGHKS and YYEKEE (reference sequence). CDR3 amino acids: CASSLAAGGSGYTF. For the CDR3, the DNA is TGTGCCAGCAGCTTGGCCGCAGGGGGATCTGGCTACACCTTC.

The chain employs TRBV6-6 and TRBJ1-1; no definite D call. Germline V gives CDR1 MNHNY, CDR2 SVGAGI (reference sequence). The CDR3 is 14 amino acids. The V end lost 7 bases, the J end lost 4 bases, and 16 bases lay between the germline ends. This CDR3 is CASNPYDGSTEAFF. The DNA of the CDR3 is TGTGCCAGCAACCCTTACGACGGGAGCACTGAAGCTTTCTTT.

The V and J genes are TRBV6-1 and TRBJ1-5, with unresolved D. V lost 6 bases to trimming and J lost 3 bases, with 9 bases between them. The V gene's germline CDR1 is MNHNS and CDR2 SASEGT. The CDR3 has 13 residues. The DNA for the CDR3 is TGTGCCAGCAGACGCGACAACAATCAGCCCCAGCATTTT. Its translation is CASRRDNNQPQHF.

The J gene is TRBJ1-1, the V gene TRBV15, with D unresolved. Trimming took off 3 bases at V and 8 bases at J, with 10 bases between the two ends. This CDR3 contains 12 residues. Germline CDR1 LNHNV, CDR2 YYDKDF (reference sequence). CDR3 loop: CATSRGREEAFF. The CDR3 DNA reads TGTGCCACCAGCAGGGGTAGGGAGGAAGCTTTCTTT. Full variable domain (outside the CDR3, taken from reference TRBV15 and TRBJ1-1): DAMVIQNPRYQVTQFGKPVTLSCSQTLNHNVMYWYQQKSSQAPKLLFHYYDKDFNNEADTPDNFQSRRPNTSFCFLDIRSPGLGDTAMYLCATSRGREEAFFGQGTRLTVV.

The chain recombines TRBV5-1 with TRBJ1-5; a possible D gene is TRBD1 (5 bases). The CDR3 is 14 residues long. Germline lookup yields CDR1 SGHRS and CDR2 YFSETQ. V gave up 1 base and J gave up 6 bases, with 11 bases separating them. CDR3 protein: CASSLLADSQPQHF. The CDR3 DNA is TGCGCCAGCAGCTTGTTGGCTGACAGTCAGCCCCAGCATTTT.

The CDR3 sequence is CASSEQGATGELFF. The DNA for the CDR3 is TGTGCCAGCAGTGAGCAGGGGGCCACCGGGGAGCTGTTTTTT. The rearrangement links TRBV2 to TRBJ2-2; 8 nucleotides agree with TRBD1. The germline V gene has CDR1 SNHLY and CDR2 FYNNEI. Trimming took 3 bases from V and 4 from J; bases not matched to a gene: 1. CDR3 length: 14 amino acids.

This sequence joins TRBV6-1 and TRBJ1-1; D possibly corresponds to TRBD1 (5 bases). CDR3 length equals 12 residues. The germline CDR1 and CDR2 sequences are MNHNS and SASEGT. V was shortened by 2 bases and J by 7 bases, with 8 bases between the two germline ends. This CDR3 reads CASSEYGGEAFF. The CDR3 bases are TGTGCCAGCAGTGAATATGGGGGTGAAGCTTTCTTT.

The chain uses TRBV6-1 and TRBJ1-1; D might be TRBD1 (5 bases). CDR3 length equals 15 residues. Deletions cut 3 bases from V and 0 bases from J, with 11 bases between. In germline, CDR1 is MNHNS, CDR2 SASEGT. As DNA, the CDR3 is TGTGCCAGCAGTGAGCTTCGACAGCTGAACACTGAAGCTTTCTTT. This translates into CASSELRQLNTEAFF.

A note on this clone: At the DNA level, this CDR3 is encoded by other sequences in the same sample as well. The gene calls are TRBV7-2 and TRBJ2-5; D gene uncertain. Trimming pared 4 bases from V and 1 base from J, leaving 7 bases between. Germline assignment: CDR1 SGHTA and CDR2 FQGNSA. The length of the CDR3 is 13 residues. The CDR3 sequence: CASSYGPQETQYF. The DNA of the CDR3 is TGTGCCAGCAGCTACGGCCCCCAAGAGACCCAGTACTTC.

This chain links TRBV2 with TRBJ2-3; TRBD2 matches 7 bases. This CDR3 spans 14 amino acids. In germline, CDR1 is SNHLY, CDR2 FYNNEI. J gave up 0 bases and V 7 bases, and 4 bases lay outside the gene matches. CDR3 DNA: TGTGCCAGCAATCAGCGGGGAAGCACAGATACGCAGTATTTT. Translated, it gives CASNQRGSTDTQYF. The variable domain in full, with the rest retrieved from reference TRBV2 and TRBJ2-3, is EPEVTQTPSHQVTQMGQEVILRCVPISNHLYFYWYRQILGQKVEFLVSFYNNEISEKSEIFDDQFSVERPDGSNFTLKIRSTKLEDSAMYFCASNQRGSTDTQYFGPGTRLTVL.

The CDR3 nucleotides are TGTGCCAGCTCTCCCAGGGAAGGCACGCCGCATGGCTACACCTTC. Translation gives CASSPREGTPHGYTF. The chain joins TRBV18 to TRBJ1-2; possible D gene TRBD1, 5 bases. This CDR3 region has 15 residues. The germline CDR1 and CDR2 sequences are KGHSH and LQKENI. V lost 6 bases and J 6 bases, leaving 20 bases between the germline ends.

The DNA for the CDR3 is TGCGCCAGCAGCCCAAGCGACCCAGGTGGACTTCTAGCCAAAAACATTCAGTACTTC. This gives the protein CASSPSDPGGLLAKNIQYF. V usage is TRBV4-1 and J usage is TRBJ2-4; the D gene is possibly TRBD2 (5 bases). Germline loops: CDR1 MGHRA, CDR2 YSYEKL. V lost 4 bases to trimming and J lost 0 bases, with 22 bases between them. This CDR3 region has 19 residues.

Turning to this clone: Additional DNA sequences in this sample encode the identical CDR3. The rearrangement joins TRBV27 to TRBJ2-1; 8 bases align to TRBD1. The CDR3 sequence is 15 residues long. With V trimmed by 7 bases and J by 0 bases, 5 bases remained unmatched. Germline CDR1 and CDR2: MNHEY and SMNVEV (reference sequence). In DNA form, the CDR3 reads TGTGCCAGCATCCACACAGGGGGCTCCTACAATGAGCAGTTCTTC. As protein: CASIHTGGSYNEQFF.

This sequence joins TRBV5-8 and TRBJ2-3; D is possibly TRBD2 (5 bases). The CDR3 consists of 14 residues. V was cut by 4 bases and J by 6 bases, with 15 bases left in between. Germline lookup yields CDR1 SGHTS and CDR2 YDEGEE. In DNA form, the CDR3 reads TGTGCCAGCAGCGTAGGACGGGGAGCGGATACGCAGTATTTT. This translates into CASSVGRGADTQYF.

This chain connects TRBV5-1 to TRBJ2-7; possibly TRBD1 for D (6 bases). Trimming took 4 bases from V and 7 from J, leaving 15 bases between them. The CDR3 spans 13 residues. CDR1 is SGHRS and CDR2 is YFSETQ in the germline V gene. The CDR3 region has the DNA TGCGCCAGCAGCAACCCGGGACAAAGAGAGCAGTACTTC. Amino acids: CASSNPGQREQYF.

The gene calls are TRBV7-8 and TRBJ1-1; D remains unclear. Looked up from germline, CDR1 is SGHVS and CDR2 is FQNEAQ. V lost 2 bases, J lost 10 bases, and 14 bases lay in between. There are 13 residues in the CDR3. The CDR3 here is CASSLNDETGAFF. The DNA for the CDR3 is TGTGCCAGCAGCTTAAACGACGAAACGGGAGCTTTCTTT.

The chain recombines TRBV19 with TRBJ2-7; D is unresolved. The germline V and J ends were trimmed by 4 bases and 3 bases, with 4 bases remaining between them. The CDR3 contains 11 residues. Germline CDR1 and CDR2: LNHDA and SQIVND (reference sequence). The CDR3 protein is CASSNSYEQYF. CDR3 bases: TGTGCCAGTAGTAATAGCTACGAGCAGTACTTC.

The gene calls are TRBV6-5 and TRBJ1-6; a possible D gene is TRBD1 (6 bases). V lost 2 bases, J lost 5 bases, and 13 bases lay in between. The CDR3 extends over 16 amino acids. Germline CDR1 and CDR2: MNHEY and SVGAGI. This CDR3 is CASSYETTGNNSPLHF. Here the CDR3 DNA reads TGTGCCAGCAGTTACGAAACCACAGGGAATAATTCACCCCTCCACTTT.

The chain employs TRBV27 and TRBJ1-6, with D tentatively TRBD1 (5 bases). The CDR3 length is 15 residues. V lost 2 bases and J lost 7, with 12 bases in between. From germline, CDR1 is MNHEY and CDR2 SMNVEV (reference sequence). In DNA form, the CDR3 reads TGTGCCAGCAGTTTAATTACAGGAGGGAATTCACCCCTCCACTTT. Translation gives CASSLITGGNSPLHF.